This entry lists 9 T cell receptor beta chains sequenced from one sample in a study of blood T cell repertoires in COVID-19. Only in-frame clones appear in the TCRdb table, and some are missing; sequencing was by immunoSEQ multiplex PCR. The sample holds 55,000 to 75,000 clones, approximately 86% seen once. The sequencing sample was made of peripheral blood. The source of these receptors is a human donor with active COVID-19. The donor label of this sample is uncertain.

V usage is TRBV6-2 or TRBV6-3 and J usage is TRBJ2-1; TRBD1 matches 8 bases. CDR1 MNHEY and CDR2 SVGEGT come from the germline V gene. The V segment lost 5 bases and the J segment 8 bases; nucleotides outside the gene matches: 8. CDR3 length: 14 amino acids. This chain's CDR3 is CASSDPTGVDEQFF. The CDR3 DNA is TGTGCCAGCAGTGACCCGACAGGGGTGGATGAGCAGTTCTTC.

In DNA form, the CDR3 reads TGCGCCAGCAGCCCGGGACTAGCGGGAGGATTCAATGAGCAGTTCTTC. This translates into CASSPGLAGGFNEQFF. This rearrangement joins TRBV5-1 to TRBJ2-1; TRBD2 aligns across 15 bases. The CDR3 length is 16 residues. The J segment lost 6 bases and the V segment lost 4 bases, leaving 5 bases of the junction unmatched. Germline V gene sequence: CDR1 SGHRS, CDR2 YFSETQ.

V and J are TRBV3-1 (or the pseudogene TRBV3-2) and TRBJ2-1, with a tentative D call TRBD2 (5 bases). The V gene's germline CDR1 is LGHDT and CDR2 YNNKEL (reference sequence). The ends were cut back, 3 bases at V and 6 bases at J, with 12 bases in the middle. This CDR3 has 14 residues. The chain's CDR3 is CASSQGRGVNEQFF. In nucleotides, the CDR3 is TGTGCCAGCAGCCAGGGCCGGGGAGTCAATGAGCAGTTCTTC.

The chain carries TRBV13 and TRBJ2-1; tentative D call: TRBD1 (5 bases). The CDR3 consists of 16 residues. V was trimmed by 5 bases and J by 9 bases, leaving 23 bases between them. CDR1 and CDR2 from the germline V gene are PRHDT and FYEKMQ (reference sequence). CDR3 DNA sequence: TGTGCCAGCAGCCGACCCCCCCCCGGCAGGGCCGGTGAGCAGTTCTTC. This gives the protein CASSRPPPGRAGEQFF. Variable domain in full (rest from reference TRBV13 and TRBJ2-1): AAGVIQSPRHLIKEKRETATLKCYPIPRHDTVYWYQQGPGQDPQFLISFYEKMQSDKGSIPDRFSAQQFSDYHSELNMSSLELGDSALYFCASSRPPPGRAGEQFFGPGTRLTVL.

This chain links TRBV7-2 with TRBJ1-2; 7 bases agree with TRBD1. After removal of 5 bases from V and 4 bases from J, the junction contained 7 bases not matched to a gene. The CDR3 consists of 14 residues. Germline-derived CDR1 and CDR2 are SGHTA and FQGNSA. CDR3 bases: TGTGCCAGCAGCCGCTCGACAGGGTCCTATGGCTACACCTTC. Translating it yields CASSRSTGSYGYTF.

The chain carries TRBV5-4 and TRBJ2-3; 8 nucleotides align to TRBD2. Germline V lookup: CDR1 SGHNT, CDR2 YYREEE (reference sequence). J gave up 5 bases and V 4 bases, and 9 bases lay outside the gene matches. This CDR3 has 15 amino acids. The CDR3 here is CASSPGGSSGDTQYF. CDR3 nucleotide sequence: TGTGCCAGCAGCCCGGGGGGGTCCAGTGGAGATACGCAGTATTTT.

This sequence joins TRBV16 and TRBJ1-2; D gene ambiguous. V shed 0 bases and J shed 4 bases, with 3 bases lying between them. Germline-derived CDR1 and CDR2 are KGHSY and FQNENV. There are 12 residues in the CDR3. The CDR3 protein is CASSQSGYGYTF. Here the CDR3 DNA reads TGTGCCAGCAGCCAATCCGGCTATGGCTACACCTTC.

The gene calls are TRBV5-1 and TRBJ1-1; D not resolved. The CDR3 is 15 residues long. Trimming removed 1 base from V and 3 bases from J, with 13 bases in between. Germline assignment: CDR1 SGHRS and CDR2 YFSETQ. CDR3 in amino acids: CASSLSPRSDTEAFF. The CDR3 DNA reads TGCGCCAGCAGCTTGTCTCCCAGGTCGGACACTGAAGCTTTCTTT.

This rearrangement joins TRBV5-4 to TRBJ2-1; 9 positions agree with TRBD1. V dropped 5 bases and J dropped 5; count of bases not matched to a gene: 14. Per germline, CDR1 SGHNT and CDR2 YYREEE (reference sequence). The CDR3 is 17 residues long. In DNA, the CDR3 is TGTGCCAGCAGTCAATTGACCGGGACAGGGATTAACAATGAGCAGTTCTTC. Translated: CASSQLTGTGINNEQFF.